This T cell receptor beta chain appears in the sequencing data of a study of blood T cell repertoires in COVID-19. Profiling relied on immunoSEQ multiplex PCR, and the TCRdb table lists in-frame clones only, not all of them. The sample includes 150,000 or so clones, about 83% seen only once; the top ten take around an eighth. Looked up from germline, CDR1 is MNHEY and CDR2 is SVGAGI. The length of the CDR3 is 14 residues. This chain joins TRBV6-5 and TRBJ2-7, with TRBD1 matching over 9 bases. This sequence originates from a woman in her fifties or sixties with COVID-19, enrolled during active disease. The specimen sequenced was peripheral blood. CDR3 region: CASHKGTGFSEQYV. The CDR3 coding sequence is TGTGCGAGCCATAAAGGGACAGGGTTTAGCGAGCAGTACGTC.